One sample yielded the 32 T cell receptor beta chains listed below, sequenced in a study of vaccination effects on CD4 cells after COVID-19. The antigens of these receptors remain unknown. Using viral peptide pools, the ViraFEST assay grew out antigen-specific CD4+ T cells prior to sequencing. Isolating CD4+ T cells followed less than 12 days of culture. PCR showed that the person got SARS-CoV-2 infection at some point between March and December 2020. All study participants received two doses of BNT162b2 or mRNA-1273 vaccine. Data came from immunoSEQ multiplex PCR; TCRdb stores just in-frame clones and leaves some out. The repertoire includes about 14,000 clones, roughly 73% of them detected once, and 33% sits in the top ten. This material consisted of CD4+ T cells from PBMCs cultured with HCoV-NL63 spike peptides, taken after COVID-19 vaccination. These receptors were collected from a human donor who had a prior SARS-CoV-2 infection.

The V and J genes are TRBV5-4 and TRBJ2-1, with D perhaps matching TRBD2 (6 bases). Trimming removed 4 bases from V and 5 bases from J, with 16 bases in between. Germline V CDR1 and CDR2: SGHNT, YYREEE (reference sequence). The CDR3 totals 15 residues. CDR3 in DNA: TGTGCCAGCAGCCCAACGGGGACTCGGAACAATGAGCAGTTCTTC. It translates to CASSPTGTRNNEQFF.

This clone was observed a few times. V gene TRBV15 combines with J gene TRBJ2-2; D unresolved. The CDR3 loop spans 16 amino acids. Germline CDR1 reads LNHNV; CDR2 reads YYDKDF (reference sequence). Trimming stripped 0 bases from V and 0 bases from J, with 8 bases between. The DNA of the CDR3 is TGTGCCACCAGCAGAGATTTGTCGGCGAACACCGGGGAGCTGTTTTTT. Protein: CATSRDLSANTGELFF.

This chain connects TRBV30 to TRBJ1-1; D remains unclear. CDR1 and CDR2 (germline): GTSNPN, SVGIG (reference sequence). This CDR3 contains 14 residues. Trimming pared 0 bases from V and 2 bases from J, leaving 10 bases between. This CDR3 is CAWSVYRTNTEAFF. CDR3 coding DNA: TGTGCCTGGAGTGTCTACCGAACAAACACTGAAGCTTTCTTT.

This rearrangement joins TRBV4-2 to TRBJ2-1, with D maybe TRBD2 (6 bases). The CDR3 loop spans 14 amino acids. Trimming shortened V by 1 base and J by 7 bases, and 11 bases separated the two germline ends. The germline CDR1 and CDR2 sequences are LGHNA and YNFKEQ. CDR3 amino acids: CASSQGPRGNEQFF. The CDR3 DNA is TGTGCCAGCAGCCAAGGACCCCGGGGGAATGAGCAGTTCTTC.

The CDR3 here is CAIKSTVGTYGYTF. As DNA, the CDR3 is TGTGCCATCAAATCAACGGTAGGAACCTATGGCTACACCTTC. The rearrangement joins TRBV10-3 to TRBJ1-2, with D hard to call. Germline V gene data show CDR1 as ENHRY and CDR2 as SYGVKD. Trimming shortened V by 7 bases and J by 4 bases, and 16 bases separated the two germline ends. CDR3 length: 14 residues.

The chain's CDR3 is CASSLAGVKDEQFF. As DNA, the CDR3 is TGTGCCAGCAGCTTAGCGGGAGTTAAGGATGAGCAGTTCTTC. The chain joins TRBV7-3 to TRBJ2-1, with 7 bases that match TRBD2. The V gene end was trimmed by 2 bases and the J gene end by 8 bases; junction bases not matched to a gene: 6. Germline CDR1 is SGHTA and CDR2 is FQGTGA. The CDR3 is made up of 14 amino acids.

The V gene is TRBV7-3, the J gene TRBJ1-5; the match to TRBD1 covers 9 bases. Trimming removed 8 bases from V and 6 bases from J; junction bases left unmatched: 14. The CDR3 is made up of 16 amino acids. Germline CDR1 and CDR2: SGHTA and FQGTGA. This CDR3 reads CASPLKGQGTPQPQHF. As DNA, the CDR3 is TGTGCCAGCCCCTTAAAAGGACAGGGGACACCTCAGCCCCAGCATTTT.

Written as DNA, the CDR3 is TGTGCCAGCAGCCAAGAACCTTATCATGAGCAGTTCTTC. This codes for CASSQEPYHEQFF. The rearrangement uses TRBV3-1 (or the pseudogene TRBV3-2) and TRBJ2-1; D unclear. The CDR3 covers 13 residues. The germline V gene has CDR1 LGHDT and CDR2 YNNKEL (reference sequence). Trimming removed 0 bases at V and 8 bases at J, with 8 bases between.

The chain carries TRBV28 and TRBJ2-5; maybe TRBD2 (7 bases). V was pared by 5 bases and J by 1 base, with 17 bases between. This CDR3 has 16 amino acids. Germline CDR1 reads MDHEN; CDR2 reads SYDVKM. The CDR3, as DNA: TGTGCCAGCAGTCGGGGACGGGGGGCGGCCCAAGAGACCCAGTACTTC. It is translated as CASSRGRGAAQETQYF. Combining the CDR3 with reference TRBV28 and TRBJ2-5 gives the whole variable domain DVKVTQSSRYLVKRTGEKVFLECVQDMDHENMFWYRQDPGLGLRLIYFSYDVKMKEKGDIPEGYSVSREKKERFSLILESASTNQTSMYLCASSRGRGAAQETQYFGPGTRLLVL.

This clone appeared a single time. The chain is built from TRBV5-1 and TRBJ2-6; D possibly corresponds to TRBD2 (5 bases). CDR1 SGHRS and CDR2 YFSETQ come from the germline V gene. This CDR3 contains 16 residues. V shed 4 bases and J shed 1 base, with 12 bases lying between them. CDR3 sequence: CASSTGDGSGANVLTF. The CDR3 bases are TGCGCCAGCAGCACCGGGGATGGGTCTGGGGCCAACGTCCTGACTTTC.

CDR3 sequence (DNA): TGTGCCAGCAGCTCTACCGGGACTGGGGGCTACACCTTC. Protein product: CASSSTGTGGYTF. The chain combines TRBV6-6 with TRBJ1-2, with a possible D match to TRBD1 (5 bases). Trimming pared 6 bases from V and 8 bases from J, leaving 16 bases between. CDR3 length: 13 amino acids. The germline V gene has CDR1 MNHNY and CDR2 SVGAGI (reference sequence).

This clone occurred once. J is TRBJ1-5 and V is TRBV7-2, with 11 bases aligning to TRBD1. From germline, CDR1 is SGHTA and CDR2 FQGNSA. The trim removed 5 bases at V and 6 bases at J, leaving 6 bases unmatched. This CDR3 spans 15 amino acids. The CDR3 DNA reads TGTGCCAGCAGCGCCCGGACAGGGGGCTTTCAGCCCCAGCATTTT. This sequence encodes CASSARTGGFQPQHF.

The chain employs TRBV18 and TRBJ1-1; D is ambiguous. Germline V gene sequence: CDR1 KGHSH, CDR2 LQKENI. V was shortened by 1 base and J by 7 bases, with 10 bases between the two germline ends. The CDR3 loop spans 13 amino acids. CDR3 in DNA: TGTGCCAGCTCACCACTGGCGGCAGATGAAGCTTTCTTT. Its protein is CASSPLAADEAFF.

The J gene is TRBJ2-7, the V gene TRBV3-1 (or the pseudogene TRBV3-2); unclear D gene. CDR1 LGHDT and CDR2 YNNKEL come from the germline V gene (reference sequence). CDR3 length: 12 residues. Deletions cut 3 bases from V and 2 bases from J, with 5 bases between. CDR3 protein: CASSQGTYEQYF. The CDR3 DNA reads as TGTGCCAGCAGCCAGGGGACCTACGAGCAGTACTTC.

V is TRBV5-1 and J is TRBJ2-5; the match to TRBD2 covers 11 bases. Germline CDR1 reads SGHRS; CDR2 reads YFSETQ. This CDR3 comprises 16 residues. J lost 1 base, V lost 1 base, and 3 bases had no gene match. This chain's CDR3 is CASSLTGTSGQETQYF. In DNA form, the CDR3 reads TGCGCCAGCAGCTTGACCGGGACTAGCGGCCAAGAGACCCAGTACTTC.

This clone has a handful of counts. The genes are TRBV9 and TRBJ1-2; weak D call: TRBD1 (5 bases). The CDR3 loop spans 14 amino acids. Germline-derived CDR1 and CDR2 are SGDLS and YYNGEE. V lost 4 bases, J lost 3 bases, and 13 bases lay in between. Here the CDR3 reads CASSSQTEYYGYTF. The CDR3 nucleotides read TGTGCCAGCAGCTCGCAGACAGAGTACTATGGCTACACCTTC.

The V and J genes are TRBV25-1 and TRBJ1-2, with D possibly matching TRBD1 (6 bases). The germline gives CDR1 MGHDK, CDR2 SYGVNS. CDR3 size: 13 residues. The V end lost 8 bases, the J end lost 0 bases, and 10 bases lay between the germline ends. CDR3 sequence reads: CASSGHPNYGYTF. CDR3 nucleotide sequence: TGTGCCAGCTCGGGACATCCTAACTATGGCTACACCTTC.

The sample holds one count of this clone. This chain uses TRBV6-1 with TRBJ2-7; TRBD1 is a possible D gene (6 bases). There are 14 residues in the CDR3. The germline V gene has CDR1 MNHNS and CDR2 SASEGT. With 2 bases removed from V and 2 bases from J, the gap between germline ends came to 10 bases. The CDR3: CASSEQQGPYEQYF. The CDR3 DNA follows: TGTGCCAGCAGTGAACAACAGGGCCCCTACGAGCAGTACTTC.

This rearrangement joins TRBV6-1 to TRBJ2-7; D is perhaps TRBD1 (6 bases). This CDR3 is 19 amino acids long. The germline CDR1 and CDR2 sequences are MNHNS and SASEGT. V lost 2 bases, J lost 2 bases, and 25 bases lay in between. The CDR3: CASSEYRFILGTKTYEQYF. CDR3 bases: TGTGCCAGCAGTGAATATAGGTTTATTTTAGGGACAAAAACCTACGAGCAGTACTTC.

This clone showed up just a few times. The chain has TRBV2 and TRBJ1-5; D not certain. Germline V gene sequence: CDR1 SNHLY, CDR2 FYNNEI. The CDR3 is 13 residues long. Trimming removed 5 bases at V and 5 bases at J, with 10 bases between. CDR3: CASSLGPDQPQHF. CDR3 DNA sequence: TGTGCCAGCAGTCTGGGCCCAGATCAGCCCCAGCATTTT. Using reference TRBV2 and TRBJ1-5 for the parts outside the CDR3, the full variable domain is EPEVTQTPSHQVTQMGQEVILRCVPISNHLYFYWYRQILGQKVEFLVSFYNNEISEKSEIFDDQFSVERPDGSNFTLKIRSTKLEDSAMYFCASSLGPDQPQHFGDGTRLSIL.

The gene calls are TRBV6-5 and TRBJ2-3, with TRBD2 as a possible D gene (5 bases). Germline V gene lookup returns CDR1 MNHEY and CDR2 SVGAGI. The germline V and J ends were trimmed by 8 bases and 3 bases, with 18 bases remaining between them. The CDR3 is made up of 15 amino acids. Here the CDR3 reads CASRTGPGSTDTQYF. In DNA, the CDR3 is TGTGCCAGCCGGACGGGTCCGGGGTCTACAGATACGCAGTATTTT.

The chain recombines TRBV19 with TRBJ1-5; 9 bases are shared with TRBD1. The J segment lost 7 bases and the V segment lost 7 bases, leaving 11 bases of the junction unmatched. This CDR3 has 15 amino acids. Per germline, CDR1 LNHDA and CDR2 SQIVND (reference sequence). CDR3 residues: CASIPTGGSRQPQHF. CDR3 coding DNA: TGTGCCAGTATCCCGACAGGGGGTAGTCGACAGCCCCAGCATTTT.

The chain couples TRBV5-1 to TRBJ2-3, with 12 nucleotides matching TRBD1. V trimming: 0 bases; J trimming: 5 bases; junction bases outside the gene matches: 4. The CDR3 has 16 amino acids. Germline CDR1 SGHRS, CDR2 YFSETQ. Written as DNA, the CDR3 is TGCGCCAGCAGCTTGGAAGGGACAGGGGGCTTAGATACGCAGTATTTT. Translated, it gives CASSLEGTGGLDTQYF.

The rearrangement uses TRBV6-1 and TRBJ2-3, with TRBD2 matching over 8 bases. V lost 2 bases to trimming and J lost 5 bases; unmatched junction nucleotides: 6. From germline, CDR1 is MNHNS and CDR2 SASEGT. This CDR3 has 15 amino acids. CDR3 nucleotide sequence: TGTGCCAGCAGTGAACGCGGACTAGCCTTAGATACGCAGTATTTT. Its translation is CASSERGLALDTQYF.

This sequence joins TRBV6-5 and TRBJ1-4, with TRBD1 matching over 8 bases. V shed 8 bases, J shed 4 bases, and the junction held 6 bases outside the gene matches. From germline, CDR1 is MNHEY and CDR2 SVGAGI. The CDR3 has 14 amino acids. The DNA for the CDR3 is TGTGCCAGCCTAACAGGGGGATATAATGAAAAACTGTTTTTT. It specifies CASLTGGYNEKLFF.

This clone was counted only a few times. The chain carries TRBV2 and TRBJ2-5; 9 nucleotides agree with TRBD1. This CDR3 contains 12 residues. With 10 bases clipped from V and 5 bases from J, the junction kept 5 bases outside the gene matches. Germline V gene data show CDR1 as SNHLY and CDR2 as FYNNEI. The CDR3 nucleotides read TGTGCCACCACCGGGACAGGGGAGACCCAGTACTTC. It encodes CATTGTGETQYF. Supplemented by reference TRBV2 and TRBJ2-5, the full variable domain reads EPEVTQTPSHQVTQMGQEVILRCVPISNHLYFYWYRQILGQKVEFLVSFYNNEISEKSEIFDDQFSVERPDGSNFTLKIRSTKLEDSAMYFCATTGTGETQYFGPGTRLLVL.

The chain carries TRBV27 and TRBJ1-2; 9 nucleotides agree with TRBD1. Germline loops: CDR1 MNHEY, CDR2 SMNVEV (reference sequence). V trimming: 5 bases; J trimming: 5 bases; junction bases outside the gene matches: 12. CDR3 length: 16 residues. DNA of the CDR3: TGTGCCAGCAGTCCTTACCCGGGACAGGGAACTTATGGCTACACCTTC. Translating gives CASSPYPGQGTYGYTF.

J is TRBJ2-5 and V is TRBV30, with D uncertain. The CDR3 consists of 13 residues. V lost 0 bases and J 2 bases, leaving 7 bases between the germline ends. CDR1 is GTSNPN, CDR2 SVGIG, per germline (reference sequence). CDR3 residues: CAWSVRLQETQYF. CDR3 bases: TGTGCCTGGAGTGTACGGTTACAAGAGACCCAGTACTTC.

V and J are TRBV3-1 (or the pseudogene TRBV3-2) and TRBJ2-3; D is unresolved. Germline values: CDR1 LGHDT, CDR2 YNNKEL (reference sequence). V shed 0 bases and J shed 1 base, with 11 bases lying between them. This CDR3 spans 16 amino acids. The CDR3 DNA reads TGTGCCAGCAGCCAAGAGTTGGCGGACCGCACAGATACGCAGTATTTT. This encodes CASSQELADRTDTQYF.

The chain carries TRBV2 and TRBJ1-5, with D possibly matching TRBD1 (6 bases). This CDR3 spans 13 amino acids. CDR1 and CDR2 from the germline V gene are SNHLY and FYNNEI. Trimming stripped 4 bases from V and 9 bases from J, with 13 bases between. Here the CDR3 reads CASSGQGFPPQHF. CDR3 nucleotide sequence: TGTGCCAGCAGTGGTCAGGGGTTTCCGCCCCAGCATTTT.

The rearrangement joins TRBV11-2 to TRBJ1-1; no reliable D call. The germline CDR1 and CDR2 sequences are SGHAT and FQNNGV. The CDR3 runs 13 residues. Trimming removed 3 bases at V and 2 bases at J, with 7 bases between. DNA of the CDR3: TGTGCCAGCAGCTTGGAACACAACACTGAAGCTTTCTTT. It specifies CASSLEHNTEAFF.

In its sample, this clone is medium-sized (0.01 to 0.1%). The chain is built from TRBV11-2 and TRBJ2-5, with no clear D. The CDR3 extends over 13 amino acids. Deletions cut 3 bases from V and 2 bases from J, with 7 bases between. Germline CDR1 SGHAT, CDR2 FQNNGV. The CDR3 DNA is TGTGCCAGCAGCTTTAGCCCTCAAGAGACCCAGTACTTC. This gives the protein CASSFSPQETQYF.